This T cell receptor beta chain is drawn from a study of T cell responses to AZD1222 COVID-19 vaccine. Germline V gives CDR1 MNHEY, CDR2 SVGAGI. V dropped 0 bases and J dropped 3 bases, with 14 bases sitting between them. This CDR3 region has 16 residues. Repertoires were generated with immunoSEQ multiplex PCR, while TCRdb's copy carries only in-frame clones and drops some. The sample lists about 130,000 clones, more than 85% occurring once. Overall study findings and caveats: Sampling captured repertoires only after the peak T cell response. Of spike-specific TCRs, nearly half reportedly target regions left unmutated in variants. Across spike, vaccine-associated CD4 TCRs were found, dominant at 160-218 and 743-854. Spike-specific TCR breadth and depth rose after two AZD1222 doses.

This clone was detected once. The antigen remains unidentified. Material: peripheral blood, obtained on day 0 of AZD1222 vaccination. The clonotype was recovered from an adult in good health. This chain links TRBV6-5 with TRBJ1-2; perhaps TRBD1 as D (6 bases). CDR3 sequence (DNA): TGTGCCAGCAGTTACTCGAGTGGGGGGCGTTACTATGGCTACACCTTC. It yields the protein CASSYSSGGRYYGYTF.